A single sample is the source of the 10 T cell receptor beta chains below, sequenced in a study of shared clonotypes between healthy human individuals (TCRdb year 2020). Library preparation employed the immunoSEQ multiplex PCR assay. TCRdb mirrors the immuneACCESS table, restricted to in-frame sequences. Some clones are absent from its copies; in checked studies, under half trace to an unresolved V gene, and the reason for the others is unknown. This sample gives more than 400,000 clones in total; over 70% of them show up just once. Approximately 12% of the sample is in the top ten clones. The sequencing input was PBMCs. These TCRs come from a woman aged 40 to 50 in good health. Some clones in this sample may be carry-over from other donors' samples.

This sequence joins TRBV19 and TRBJ2-5; D gene uncertain. Germline CDR1 and CDR2: LNHDA and SQIVND (reference sequence). V lost 3 bases and J lost 2, with 7 bases in between. The CDR3 is 13 amino acids. The CDR3 DNA follows: TGTGCCAGTAGTATGGCAGTACAAGAGACCCAGTACTTC. It specifies CASSMAVQETQYF.

This clone was recorded only once. The chain links TRBV4-1 to TRBJ2-7; 9 bases map to TRBD2. Germline V lookup: CDR1 MGHRA, CDR2 YSYEKL. The trim removed 3 bases at V and 0 bases at J, leaving 9 bases unmatched. CDR3 size: 17 residues. The CDR3 DNA sequence: TGCGCCAGCAGCCACCAACTTACTAGCGGGCCCTCCTACGAGCAGTACTTC. Translated, it gives CASSHQLTSGPSYEQYF.

In its sample, this clone was seen a few times. A read error is the likely source, as a far larger clone sits one nucleotide away. J is TRBJ1-1 and V is TRBV2, with D unclear. This CDR3 has 10 residues. CDR1 is SNHLY, CDR2 FYNNEI, per germline. Trimming took 1 base from V and 12 from J, leaving 6 bases between them. DNA of the CDR3: TGTGCCAGCAGTGAAGTCAAATCTTTCTTT. Translating it yields CASSEVKSFF.

This clone was seen at least ten times. V is TRBV30 and J is TRBJ1-1, with D perhaps TRBD1 (6 bases). CDR3 size: 12 residues. CDR1 and CDR2 (germline): GTSNPN, SVGIG (reference sequence). With 2 bases removed from V and 7 bases from J, the gap between germline ends came to 11 bases. CDR3 DNA: TGTGCCTGGAGTAGACAGGCGAATGAAGCTTTCTTT. It specifies CAWSRQANEAFF.

In regard to this clone: A read error is likely here: a far larger clone is one base away. V usage is TRBV5-1 and J usage is TRBJ2-6, with 9 nucleotides matching TRBD1. The V gene end was trimmed by 3 bases and the J gene end by 5 bases; junction bases not matched to a gene: 12. CDR1 and CDR2 from the germline V gene are SGHRS and YFSETQ. The length of the CDR3 is 18 residues. In DNA, the CDR3 is TGCGCCAGCAGCTCTCCCGGGACAGGGTCTCCTAGGGCCAACGTCCTGACTTTC. Its protein is CASSSPGTGSPRANVLTF. Filled out from reference TRBV5-1 and TRBJ2-6, the complete variable domain reads KAGVTQTPRYLIKTRGQQVTLSCSPISGHRSVSWYQQTPGQGLQFLFEYFSETQRNKGNFPGRFSGRQFSNSRSEMNVSTLELGDSALYLCASSSPGTGSPRANVLTFGAGSRLTVL.

The table lists this clone with a count of one. The chain is built from TRBV5-4 and TRBJ2-7; D ambiguous. Germline CDR1 and CDR2: SGHNT and YYREEE (reference sequence). This CDR3 is 14 amino acids long. V lost 0 bases to trimming and J lost 3 bases, with 10 bases between them. The CDR3 spells CASSLGRKSYEQYF. CDR3 coding DNA: TGTGCCAGCAGCTTGGGGCGGAAAAGCTACGAGCAGTACTTC.

As for this clone: Mismatch with germline at one junction end may stem from a read error. V and J are TRBV29-1 and TRBJ2-7, with 12 bases matching TRBD2. CDR1 is SQVTM and CDR2 is ANQGSEA in the germline V gene. There are 13 residues in the CDR3. CDR3 in amino acids: CSVRTSGTYEQCF. The CDR3 nucleotides are TGCAGCGTGAGGACTAGCGGGACCTACGAGCAGTGCTTC.

This chain connects TRBV7-9 to TRBJ2-3; 11 bases are shared with TRBD2. After removal of 1 base from V and 0 bases from J, the junction contained 0 bases not matched to a gene. The CDR3 is made up of 16 amino acids. Germline V CDR1 and CDR2: SEHNR, FQNEAQ (reference sequence). The CDR3 loop is CASSLGLAGSTDTQYF. The CDR3 nucleotides are TGTGCCAGCAGCTTAGGACTAGCGGGAAGCACAGATACGCAGTATTTT. Together with reference TRBV7-9 and TRBJ2-3, the CDR3 gives the full variable domain: DTGVSQNPRHKITKRGQNVTFRCDPISEHNRLYWYRQTLGQGPEFLTYFQNEAQLEKSRLLSDRFSAERPKGSFSTLEIQRTEQGDSAMYLCASSLGLAGSTDTQYFGPGTRLTVL.

A note on this clone: With a far larger clone one base away, a read error is the likely cause. At the DNA level, this CDR3 is encoded by other sequences in the same sample as well. This rearrangement joins TRBV7-2 to TRBJ2-7; 7 bases fit TRBD2. CDR1 SGHTA and CDR2 FQGNSA come from the germline V gene. The CDR3 runs to 14 residues. With V trimmed by 3 bases and J by 7 bases, 9 bases remained unmatched. CDR3 nucleotides: TGTGCCAGCAGCTTGGGCGGGAGCCTCTATGAGCAGTACTTC. This translates into CASSLGGSLYEQYF.

The genes are TRBV4-3 and TRBJ1-5, with no clear D. Trimming removed 0 bases from V and 0 bases from J, with 6 bases in between. The germline V gene has CDR1 LGHNA and CDR2 YSLEER. This CDR3 contains 15 residues. CDR3 DNA: TGCGCCAGCAGCCAAGAGAGGCTTAGCAATCAGCCCCAGCATTTT. Its translation is CASSQERLSNQPQHF.